A selection of T cell receptor beta chains follows, all from one sample in a study of blood T cell repertoires in COVID-19. Here immunoSEQ multiplex PCR was the method, and the copy in TCRdb shows in-frame clones only, minus some. The sample lists fewer than 90,000 clones; 88% were seen once. Source material: peripheral blood. Source of these receptors: a man aged 60 to 75 with acute or convalescent COVID-19. The conserved cysteine and the conserved F or W are not part of the CDR3 here. Fields, in order: CDR3 protein, J gene, V gene.

CDR3 protein: ASSQGSSYGYT; J gene: TRBJ1-2; V gene: TRBV3-1/TRBV3-2
CDR3 protein: ATSRAGGSTDTQY; J gene: TRBJ2-3; V gene: TRBV7-3
CDR3 protein: ASSSRDRLKGV; J gene: TRBJ1-1; V gene: TRBV19
CDR3 protein: ASSPGTGGTEAF; J gene: TRBJ1-1; V gene: TRBV19
CDR3 protein: ASSPAEGMTEAF; J gene: TRBJ1-1; V gene: TRBV6-5
CDR3 protein: ATREGVGEKLF; J gene: TRBJ1-4; V gene: TRBV18
CDR3 protein: ASIGLYEQY; J gene: TRBJ2-7; V gene: TRBV6-5
CDR3 protein: ASSQTPDSSYEQY; J gene: TRBJ2-7; V gene: TRBV3-1/TRBV3-2
CDR3 protein: ASSPGGFGKNIQY; J gene: TRBJ2-4; V gene: TRBV27
CDR3 protein: ASSLGGVGWLNTEAF; J gene: TRBJ1-1; V gene: TRBV7-8
CDR3 protein: ASSLGQVAGELF; J gene: TRBJ2-2; V gene: TRBV6-5
CDR3 protein: ASSLDGTASLAGDGNEQF; J gene: TRBJ2-1; V gene: TRBV5-1
CDR3 protein: ASSPLQGTNTEAF; J gene: TRBJ1-1; V gene: TRBV3-1/TRBV3-2
CDR3 protein: ASSSRDYNEQF; J gene: TRBJ2-1; V gene: TRBV27
CDR3 protein: ASSHTSGSSYEQY; J gene: TRBJ2-7; V gene: TRBV7-2
CDR3 protein: ASSDSAISRTEAF; J gene: TRBJ1-1; V gene: TRBV25-1
CDR3 protein: ASSIEGANYGYT; J gene: TRBJ1-2; V gene: TRBV19
CDR3 protein: ASSFTGQGSSNYGYT; J gene: TRBJ1-2; V gene: TRBV28
CDR3 protein: ASSIKPDSNTEAF; J gene: TRBJ1-1; V gene: TRBV7-6
CDR3 protein: ASSPGGSYEQY; J gene: TRBJ2-7; V gene: TRBV11-3
CDR3 protein: ATSRGGQGGNEQY; J gene: TRBJ2-7; V gene: TRBV15
CDR3 protein: ASSHRVGVQETQY; J gene: TRBJ2-5; V gene: TRBV3-1/TRBV3-2
CDR3 protein: ASSSGQGASEQF; J gene: TRBJ2-1; V gene: TRBV18
CDR3 protein: ASSLILDRGEGYT; J gene: TRBJ1-2; V gene: TRBV7-8
CDR3 protein: ASSQGGTSGRAADTQY; J gene: TRBJ2-3; V gene: TRBV4-2
CDR3 protein: ASRGTGTVNGYT; J gene: TRBJ1-2; V gene: TRBV6-5
CDR3 protein: ASSLVARANYGYT; J gene: TRBJ1-2; V gene: TRBV5-4
CDR3 protein: ASSPTQGALRKLF; J gene: TRBJ1-4; V gene: TRBV3-1/TRBV3-2
CDR3 protein: ASAGEAATSGYT; J gene: TRBJ1-2; V gene: TRBV2
CDR3 protein: ASSLGGRTGYT; J gene: TRBJ1-2; V gene: TRBV12-3/TRBV12-4
CDR3 protein: ASGTGTYGYT; J gene: TRBJ1-2; V gene: TRBV28
CDR3 protein: ASSQDQDSGGVNEQF; J gene: TRBJ2-1; V gene: TRBV4-2
CDR3 protein: ASTPPGAYEQY; J gene: TRBJ2-7; V gene: TRBV6-6